This T cell receptor (beta chain) originates from a study of regulatory T cells in long-lasting Graves disease. The study's findings and limits: More public clonotypes were shared by persistent patients (about 3,000) than by new patients (roughly 910).

Combining iRepertoire HTBI primers with Arm-PCR of CDR3 regions, the authors built TCR beta libraries. In TCRdb, the multiplex PCR reads were re-called with MiXCR into one record per CDR3 protein. The sample shows approximately 360,000 distinct CDR3 sequences, over 9.5% of them seen only once. The germline gives CDR1 MNHEY, CDR2 SVGAGI. This CDR3 spans 16 amino acids. The V and J ends lost 3 bases and 6 bases, in that order; junction bases with no gene match: 10. The time point denotes: newly diagnosed GD, antithyroid drugs for less than 3 months. PBMCs provided the RNA from which the TCR library was made. This clonotype was picked up many times. What it binds is unknown. These data were also filed under a second study, of T cells in Graves' hyperthyroidism and ophthalmopathy. That paper states: Every diagnosis used clinical symptoms, serum thyroxine and TRAb, thyroid ultrasound and orbital computed tomography. An initial round of RT-PCR targeting the TCR CDR3 relied on the HTBI primer set.

This clonotype was obtained from a woman between 18 and 30 years old with Graves disease. The source material was peripheral blood mononuclear cells (PBMCs), sampled at new diagnosis, from a patient treated with antithyroid drugs. The rearrangement uses TRBV6-5 and TRBJ2-1; 8 positions match TRBD1. CDR3: CASSYRDRPLRNEQFF. CDR3 bases: TGTGCCAGCAGTTATCGGGACAGGCCCCTACGCAATGAGCAGTTCTTC.